This entry concerns a single T cell receptor (beta chain). This clone came up a few times. The target of this receptor is not known. No base quality values were provided; no much bigger clone lies one nucleotide off. The source of the sample is a study of beta chain features in type 1 diabetes (dated by TCRdb to between 2017 and 2018). Background for the entire study: Mean age, gender distribution, total cell number and subset yield were not different between patients and healthy donors. Regulatory and stem cell-like memory subsets were obtained from only 8 patients and about 8 healthy donors, while naive and central memory subsets were obtained from all 28 donors. A total of some 100,000,000 sorted cells were examined across all samples, and a strong correlation was observed between cell number per subset and RNA yield. In the study, TCRB repertoires of sorted circulating CD4+ T cell subsets from recently diagnosed type 1 diabetes patients were compared with those of matched healthy donors. The investigation overall reported the following: Naive, central memory and regulatory TCRB repertoires appeared more similar among patients than among healthy donors. Shorter templates might be favored by PCR, yet because patient and control samples were amplified and corrected together, any such skew would affect both groups equally. Only small numbers of individuals were included in the HLA sub-analyses, which left unresolved whether HLA type had any influence on TCRB rearrangement. Fewer insertions and more nucleotide deletions at VDJ recombination sites were observed in patients with type 1 diabetes, implying thymic rearrangement abnormalities. In all four CD4+ subsets, TCRB CDR3 length was moderately but significantly shorter in type 1 diabetes patients. Sequencing cDNA rather than genomic DNA could over-represent highly expressing activated cells, although activation and CD3 levels did not differ between groups.

The CDR3 measures 16 amino acids from cysteine to phenylalanine. The DNA shown is the 48-base CDR3, in frame from base 1. The entire isolated RNA was reverse transcribed using the High Capacity cDNA Reverse Transcription Kit, and thus expressed TCRB transcripts were sequenced. Deep immunoSEQ sequencing was performed on naive, central memory and regulatory T cell samples, with an average of approximately 4 million total reads per sample. Sorted cells were lysed in RLT buffer, and RNA was extracted using DNase-treated RNeasy Micro or Mini kits according to cell number. To prevent cross-contamination, each cell subset was processed individually, whereas patient and healthy donor samples were processed jointly. The immunoSEQ multiplex PCR was used to amplify TCRB sequences from cDNA, yielding 87-bp fragments that span the CDR3 region. Sequencing of the amplicons was performed on the Illumina HiSeq platform. In the paper's pipeline: Synthetic template baselines were used to correct PCR bias computationally, reads within Hamming distance 2 were collapsed, and singletons that could not be merged were discarded. Reads were aligned to IMGT to assign V, D and J genes, CDR3 length, and insertions or deletions at six rearrangement sites. Clonotype counts were normalized to sorted cell number within each subset before computing true diversity and Gini coefficients with the tcR R package. The overlap coefficient, calculated on TCRB nucleotide sequences, was used to measure repertoire sharing. TCRdb re-hosts the immuneACCESS table, in-frame sequences only. Its copies lack some clones; in the studies checked, an unresolved V gene accounts for under half of them, and the cause for the rest is not known. That table is the source of V, J and clone size, and D and trimming were worked out from the DNA. Counted in this sample were 300,000 to 350,000 clones; roughly 8% of them appeared once. Around 0.44% of the sample is taken by the ten largest.

Each donor gave one peripheral blood draw, averaging roughly 120 mL, which was collected into heparinised tubes. Using a panel that included CD45RO, CCR7, CD25, CD127, CD95 and CD27, naive, central memory, regulatory and stem cell-like memory CD4+ T cells were sorted on a BD FACSAria II. Purity was above 95% for every sorted population. PBMCs were isolated right away by Lymphoprep density gradient centrifugation and were stained directly, without culture. Samples were stained and sorted in pairs, with one healthy donor and one patient per experiment, so that batch effects were minimized. The sequenced sample was central memory CD4+ T cells from blood. The TCR was taken from a young woman in good health. This sequence uses TRBV21-1 and TRBJ1-1. TRBV21-1 is tagged as a pseudogene. Read as DNA, the sequence is TGTGCCAGCAGCAAAGGCGGGGGGCCCTTGAACACTGAAGCTTTCTTT. It translates to CASSKGGGPLNTEAFF.